This entry describes one T cell receptor (beta chain). As originally analysed: Amplifying reference gene primers gave estimates of nucleated cell counts. Sequencing used immunoSEQ multiplex PCR; TCRdb keeps in-frame clones, though not all of them. V and J calls and clone size are as listed in that table; D and trimming were resolved from the DNA. The table records about 39,000 clones, 91% of them present only once. The data stem from a study of blood T cell repertoires in COVID-19. Study at large: The United States, Italy and Spain supplied acute and convalescent COVID-19 samples. From T cells, B-cell-depleted T cells, or PBMCs came the material, which was cDNA or gDNA.

The CDR3 has 15 amino acids. Germline-derived CDR1 and CDR2 are LGHNA and YNFKEQ. V lost 3 bases and J lost 6, with 15 bases in between. This sequence originates from a man in his fifties or sixties with active COVID-19. Sequenced material: peripheral blood. V usage is TRBV4-2 and J usage is TRBJ1-5, with D tentatively TRBD1 (6 bases). CDR3 nucleotide sequence: TGTGCCAGCAGCCACTCCCAGAGGGGGAGTCAGCCCCAGCATTTT. Amino acid sequence: CASSHSQRGSQPQHF.